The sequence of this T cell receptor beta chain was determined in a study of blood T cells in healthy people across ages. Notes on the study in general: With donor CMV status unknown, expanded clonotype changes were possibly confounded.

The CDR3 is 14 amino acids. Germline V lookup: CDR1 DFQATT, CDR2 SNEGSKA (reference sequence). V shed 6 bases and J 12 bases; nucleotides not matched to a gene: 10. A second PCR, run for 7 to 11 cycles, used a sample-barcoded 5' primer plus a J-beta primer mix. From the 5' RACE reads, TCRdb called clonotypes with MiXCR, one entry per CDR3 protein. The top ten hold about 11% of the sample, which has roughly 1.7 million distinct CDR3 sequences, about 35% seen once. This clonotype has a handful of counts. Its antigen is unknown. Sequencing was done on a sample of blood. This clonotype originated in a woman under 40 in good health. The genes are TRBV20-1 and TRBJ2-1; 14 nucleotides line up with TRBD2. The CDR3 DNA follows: TGCAGTGCCTGGCCGGGACTAGCGGGAGATTGGCAGTTCTTC. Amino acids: CSAWPGLAGDWQFF.